This TCR beta chain was recovered during a study of T cell clones after liver transplantation (dated by TCRdb to between 2018 and 2021). At the level of the whole study: ITN030ST, the source of the samples, was a randomized trial that attempted immunosuppression withdrawal within 2 years of liver transplantation. After a pre-transplant mixed lymphocyte reaction, TCRbeta sequencing was used to pinpoint donor-reactive T cell clones, which were subsequently tracked in post-transplant blood. Third party-reactive TCRbeta sequences were also identified from pre-transplant MLRs to serve as an antigen-independent comparator for donor-reactive sequences. Three of the eight recipients were HCV-positive; the others were transplanted for non-autoimmune, non-viral indications. Subjects received no induction therapy and standard immunosuppression until randomization at 12-24 months post-transplant. Tolerance was defined as complete withdrawal of immunosuppression for at least one year without a rise in liver enzymes beyond twice the upper limit of normal. Blood samples were collected pre-transplant, pre-randomization before withdrawal, and post-randomization after either complete withdrawal or failed withdrawal. The study cohort included 8 liver transplant recipients, of whom 3 were classified as tolerant and 5 as non-tolerant.

Here is what the overall study found, with its caveats: Once repertoire turnover was taken into account, donor-reactive detection showed a significant reduction for CD4 in 7 of 8 subjects and for CD8 in 8 of 8. The conclusions were preliminary, being limited by small, heterogeneous patient numbers and by non-standardized post-transplant time points. Because no allograft tissue specimens were available, donor-reactive T cells may have migrated into the graft instead of being deleted. The decline in donor-reactive sequences exceeded the decline in third party-reactive sequences, suggesting partial antigen-specific deletion that was unrelated to withdrawal success. In a couple of subjects, low numbers of available donor cells limited the measurable donor-reactive repertoire. A significant post-transplant decrease in circulating donor-reactive CD4 TCRbeta sequences was observed in 5 of 8 subjects, irrespective of tolerance or HCV status.

Comments on this clone: There is no known antigen for this receptor. One base away there is no much larger clone; base qualities are not given.

Unstimulated PBMCs, after thawing, were stained for CD3, CD4 and CD8 and then FACS-sorted into CD3+CD4+ and CD3+CD8+ populations. All 8 studied subjects were randomized to immunosuppression withdrawal. The Qiagen DNeasy Blood and Tissue Kit was used to isolate genomic DNA. Frozen genomic DNA underwent high-throughput TCRbeta CDR3 sequencing by immunoSEQ, including PCR amplification, mapping, bias correction and internal controls. From the authors' description of their analysis: Only productive rearrangements were retained, and each unique TCRbeta sequence was defined by its CDR3 nucleotide sequence together with its V and J gene. A sequence counted as donor-reactive only if the sequence showed at least 5-fold expansion in CFSE-low cells compared with unstimulated pre-transplant cells and had a frequency of at least 0.01%. Minimum frequency thresholds were set for each subject based on the unstimulated sample with the lowest template count, ensuring at least 90% detection power. Jensen-Shannon divergence between the top 1000 TCRbeta sequences post-transplant and pre-transplant was used to measure repertoire turnover. Changes in detection of donor-reactive sequences were assessed with two-sided Fisher's exact tests. TCRdb re-hosts the immuneACCESS table, in-frame sequences only. Its copies lack some clones; in the studies checked, an unresolved V gene accounts for under half of them, and the cause for the rest is not known. The V and J calls and clone size were taken over from that table, and D and trimming were inferred from the DNA. The sample records 25,000 to 35,000 clones, about 93% of which are singletons. The ten largest clones capture 25% to 30% of the sample.

V is pared back by 4 bases and J by 0 bases, with 10 bases lying between the germline termini. The CDR3, cysteine through phenylalanine, is 15 amino acids long. The entry retains the CDR3 DNA only, 45 bases that are in frame from base 1. From the germline V gene, CDR1 is MDHEN and CDR2 is SYDVKM. The sequences come from CD8+ T cells from blood, collected 12 months after liver transplant. The receptor was isolated from a human patient who received a liver transplant. After a transplant, some of the T cells may come from the graft donor. The sequence joins TRBV28 to TRBJ1-3; the D gene is perhaps TRBD1, from 6 matching bases. The nucleotides read TGTGCCAGCAGTTACAGGGCCCTCTCTGGAAACACCATATATTTT. The translation is CASSYRALSGNTIYF.